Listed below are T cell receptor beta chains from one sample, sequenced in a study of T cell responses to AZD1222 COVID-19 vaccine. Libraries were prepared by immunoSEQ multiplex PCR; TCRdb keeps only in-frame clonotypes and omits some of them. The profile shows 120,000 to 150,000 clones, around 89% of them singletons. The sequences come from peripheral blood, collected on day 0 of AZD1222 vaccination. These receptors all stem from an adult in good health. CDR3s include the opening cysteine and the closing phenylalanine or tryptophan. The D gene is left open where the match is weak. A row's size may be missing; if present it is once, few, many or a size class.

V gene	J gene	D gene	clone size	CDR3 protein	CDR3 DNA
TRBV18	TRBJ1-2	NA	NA	CASSPPPRSGYTF	TGTGCCAGCTCACCACCGCCGCGTTCTGGCTACACCTTC
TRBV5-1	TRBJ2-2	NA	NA	CASSLGAGGTGELFF	TGCGCCAGCAGCTTGGGTGCAGGGGGGACCGGGGAGCTGTTTTTT
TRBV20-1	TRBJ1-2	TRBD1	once	CSASEETGANYGYTF	TGCAGTGCTAGTGAGGAAACAGGGGCTAACTATGGCTACACCTTC
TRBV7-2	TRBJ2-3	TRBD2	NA	CASSLVGGASGTDTQYF	TGTGCCAGCAGCTTAGTCGGGGGGGCTAGCGGCACAGATACGCAGTATTTT
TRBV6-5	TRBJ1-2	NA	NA	CANSFSGEGYTF	TGTGCCAACAGTTTCTCAGGGGAAGGCTACACCTTC
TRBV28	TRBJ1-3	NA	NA	CASRPPRVSGNTIYF	TGTGCCAGCAGGCCTCCCAGGGTCTCTGGAAACACCATATATTTT
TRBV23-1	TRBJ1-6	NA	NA	CASRPPVVVF	TGCGCCAGCAGGCCCCCCGTCGTCGTATTT
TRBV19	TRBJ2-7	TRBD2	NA	CASSASGRIYEQYF	TGTGCCAGTAGTGCTAGCGGGAGAATTTACGAGCAGTACTTC
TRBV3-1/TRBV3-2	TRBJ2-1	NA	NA	CASSNKLIYYSLYSSYNEQFF	TGTGCCAGCAGCAACAAACTAATTTATTACAGCCTATATAGCTCCTACAATGAGCAGTTCTTC
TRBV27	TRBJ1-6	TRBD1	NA	CASRGQGTSPLHF	TGTGCCAGCAGAGGACAGGGAACCTCACCCCTCCACTTT
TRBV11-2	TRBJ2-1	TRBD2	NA	CASSLVPAGFSYNEQFF	TGTGCCAGCAGCTTAGTACCAGCGGGGTTCTCCTACAATGAGCAGTTCTTC
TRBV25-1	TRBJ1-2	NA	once	CASRRGGGYTF	TGTGCCAGCCGCCGTGGGGGCGGCTACACCTTC
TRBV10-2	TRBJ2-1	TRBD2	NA	CASRGLAGDPSYNEQFF	TGCGCCAGCAGGGGACTAGCGGGGGACCCCTCCTACAATGAGCAGTTCTTC
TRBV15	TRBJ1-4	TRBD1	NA	CATSTRQGAHEKLFF	TGTGCCACCAGCACCCGACAGGGGGCTCATGAAAAACTGTTTTTT
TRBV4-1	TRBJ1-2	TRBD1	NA	CASSQQGGDGYTF	TGCGCCAGCAGCCAACAGGGGGGCGATGGCTACACCTTC
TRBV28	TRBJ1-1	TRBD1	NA	CATVTGVGTEAFF	TGTGCCACGGTGACAGGGGTGGGCACTGAAGCTTTCTTT
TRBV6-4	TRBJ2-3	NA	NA	CASRGTGSSDTQYF	TGTGCCAGCAGAGGAACTGGGTCGTCAGATACGCAGTATTTT
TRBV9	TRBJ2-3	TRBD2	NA	CASSVLLAGGPRGTDTQYF	TGTGCCAGCAGCGTACTACTAGCGGGAGGGCCGCGGGGCACAGATACGCAGTATTTT
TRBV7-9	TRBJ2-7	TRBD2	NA	CASSSGSLGGSTYEQYF	TGTGCCAGCAGCTCTGGAAGCTTGGGAGGGAGTACCTACGAGCAGTACTTC